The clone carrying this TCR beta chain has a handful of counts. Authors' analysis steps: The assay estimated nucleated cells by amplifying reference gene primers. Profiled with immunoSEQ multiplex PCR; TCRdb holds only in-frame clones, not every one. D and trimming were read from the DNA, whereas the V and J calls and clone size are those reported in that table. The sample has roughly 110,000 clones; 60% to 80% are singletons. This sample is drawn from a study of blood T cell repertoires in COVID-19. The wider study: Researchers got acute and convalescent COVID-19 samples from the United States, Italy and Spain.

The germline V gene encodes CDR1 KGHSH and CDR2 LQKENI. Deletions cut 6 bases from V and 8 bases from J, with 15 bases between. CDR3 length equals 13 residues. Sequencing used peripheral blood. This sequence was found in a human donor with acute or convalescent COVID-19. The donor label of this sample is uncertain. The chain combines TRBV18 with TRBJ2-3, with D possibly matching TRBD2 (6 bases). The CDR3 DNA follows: TGTGCCAGCTCCCCGGGGTGGGGAGGTACGCAGTATTTT. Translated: CASSPGWGGTQYF.